This T cell receptor (beta chain) was observed in a study of blood T cells in healthy people across ages. Isolating PBMCs gave at least 6 million of these cells per sample. CDR1 is LGHNA, CDR2 YSLEER, per germline. The CDR3 has 16 amino acids. V trimming: 1 base; J trimming: 2 bases; junction bases outside the gene matches: 7. The use of a sample-barcoded 5' primer and a J-beta primer mix characterized a second PCR of roughly 6 to 12 cycles. TCRdb reprocessed the 5' RACE reads via MiXCR and lists one record per CDR3 protein. Of 550,000 to 750,000 distinct CDR3 sequences in the sample, roughly 21% were seen once.

This receptor was taken from a man between 70 and 80 years old in good health. The V gene is TRBV4-3, the J gene TRBJ1-2; 7 bases map to TRBD1. Sequencing used blood. DNA of the CDR3: TGCGCCAGCAGCCAAGGCCAGGGGACAGCCAACTATGGCTACACCTTC. Encoded protein: CASSQGQGTANYGYTF.